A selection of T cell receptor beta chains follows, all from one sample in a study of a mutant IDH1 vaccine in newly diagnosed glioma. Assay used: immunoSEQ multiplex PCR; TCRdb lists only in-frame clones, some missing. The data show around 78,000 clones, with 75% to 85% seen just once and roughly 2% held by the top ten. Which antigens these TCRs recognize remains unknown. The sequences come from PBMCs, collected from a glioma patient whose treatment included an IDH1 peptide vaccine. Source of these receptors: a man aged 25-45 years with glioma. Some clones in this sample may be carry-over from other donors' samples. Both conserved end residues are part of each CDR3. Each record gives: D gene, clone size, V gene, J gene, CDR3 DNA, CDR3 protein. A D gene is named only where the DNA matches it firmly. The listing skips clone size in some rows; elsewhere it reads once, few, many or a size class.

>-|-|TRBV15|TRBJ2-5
TGTGCCACCAGCAGTCCACTAGCCCCCACCCAAGAGACCCAGTACTTC
CATSSPLAPTQETQYF
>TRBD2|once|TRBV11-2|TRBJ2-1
TGTGCCAGCAGCTTAGGCCGGACTAGCGGATACAATGAGCAGTTCTTC
CASSLGRTSGYNEQFF
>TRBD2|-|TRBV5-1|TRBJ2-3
TGCGCCAGCAGCTTGGACCCGACTAGCGGGGGTGTAGATACGCAGTATTTT
CASSLDPTSGGVDTQYF
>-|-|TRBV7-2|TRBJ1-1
TGTGCCAGCAGCTTAGTGGGGAACACTGAAGCTTTCTTT
CASSLVGNTEAFF
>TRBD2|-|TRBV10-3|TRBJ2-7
TGTGCCATCAGTGATCAAAAAGGCGGCTACGGGGGGGTTATGGGTTACGAGCAGTACTTC
CAISDQKGGYGGVMGYEQYF
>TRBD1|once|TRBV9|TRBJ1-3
TGTGCCAGCACCTCGACAGGGTCTGGAAACACCATATATTTT
CASTSTGSGNTIYF
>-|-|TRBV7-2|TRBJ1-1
TGTGCCAGCAGCCCTGACAGTATGAACACTGAAGCTTTCTTT
CASSPDSMNTEAFF
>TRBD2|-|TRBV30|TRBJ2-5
TGTGCCTGGAGTGTACGAGCGGGAGAAAAGACCCAGTACTTC
CAWSVRAGEKTQYF
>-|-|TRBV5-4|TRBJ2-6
TGTGCCAGCAGCTTGGAGCCTGGGGCCAACGTCCTGACTTTC
CASSLEPGANVLTF
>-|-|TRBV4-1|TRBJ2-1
TGCGCCAGCAGCCAAGATCGATTATGGGGGCGCGGGACCCTGGGGAATGAGCAGTTCTTC
CASSQDRLWGRGTLGNEQFF
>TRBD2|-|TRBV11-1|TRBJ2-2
TGTGCCAGCCAAAGGACTAGCGGGGCTAGGTCGAACACCGGGGAGCTGTTTTTT
CASQRTSGARSNTGELFF
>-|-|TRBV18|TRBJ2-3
TGTGCCAGCTCACCTACCAGGGACGGTACAGATACGCAGTATTTT
CASSPTRDGTDTQYF
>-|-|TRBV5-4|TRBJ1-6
TGTGCCAGCAGCTTGGTACAGCCGAATTCACCCCTCCACTTT
CASSLVQPNSPLHF
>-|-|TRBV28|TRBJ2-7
TGTGCCAGCAGTTTAGCTGGGCGATACGAGCAGTACTTC
CASSLAGRYEQYF
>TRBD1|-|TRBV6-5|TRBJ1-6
TGTGCCAGCAGTGTTGACAGGGAAGGGAATTCACCCCTCCACTTT
CASSVDREGNSPLHF
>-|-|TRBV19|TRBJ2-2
TGTGCCAGCCGGAGGTGGGAAATGAACACCGGGGAGCTGTTTTTT
CASRRWEMNTGELFF
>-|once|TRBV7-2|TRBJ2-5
TGTGCCAGCAGCCCCCTGGTGGGAGGGGGGGTCGGAGAGACCCAGTACTTC
CASSPLVGGGVGETQYF
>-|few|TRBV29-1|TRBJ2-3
TGCAGCGTTGAGGTTAGGGCCAGGGATACGCAGTATTTT
CSVEVRARDTQYF
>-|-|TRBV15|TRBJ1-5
TGTGCCACCAGCAGAGATTTGAATCAGCCCCAGCATTTT
CATSRDLNQPQHF
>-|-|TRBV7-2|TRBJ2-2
TGTGCCAGCAGCTTAGAACGATTCACCGGGGAGCTGTTTTTT
CASSLERFTGELFF
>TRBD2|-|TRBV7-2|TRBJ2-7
TGTGCCAGCAGCTTAGCGACTAGCGGGGGTTACGAGCAGTACTTC
CASSLATSGGYEQYF
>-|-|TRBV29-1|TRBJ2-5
TGCAGCGTTGACCGCAGTCCACAAGAGACCCAGTACTTC
CSVDRSPQETQYF
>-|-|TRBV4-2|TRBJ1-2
TGTGCCAGCAGCCAAGTGGGGCCCGGGGAGGACTACACCTTC
CASSQVGPGEDYTF
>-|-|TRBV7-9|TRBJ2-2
TGTGCCAGCAGCCACAGACTGAACACCGGGGAGCTGTTTTTT
CASSHRLNTGELFF
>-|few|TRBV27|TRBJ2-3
TGTGCCAGCAGTGTCAGTGGGGGCACTAGCACAGATACGCAGTATTTT
CASSVSGGTSTDTQYF
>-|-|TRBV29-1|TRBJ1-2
TGCAGAGTTGTTGCTGGCTACACCTTC
CRVVAGYTF
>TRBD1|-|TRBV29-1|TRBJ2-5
TGCAGCGTTGAGGACAGGGGTTTTAGGGAAGAGACCCAGTACTTC
CSVEDRGFREETQYF
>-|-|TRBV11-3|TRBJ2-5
TGTGCCAGCAGCTTGGAGGGACACGCGTCAAGAGGGGCCCAGTACTTC
CASSLEGHASRGAQYF
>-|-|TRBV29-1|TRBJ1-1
TGCAGCGTTGAAGATTCCGGGGTCTGGAACACTGAAGCTTTCTTT
CSVEDSGVWNTEAFF
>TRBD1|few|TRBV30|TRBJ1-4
TGTGCCTGCCAGACAGGGCGAGAAAAACTGTTTTTT
CACQTGREKLFF
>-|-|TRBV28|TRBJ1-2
TGTGCCAGCAGTCCGACCCACAACTATGGCTACACCTTC
CASSPTHNYGYTF
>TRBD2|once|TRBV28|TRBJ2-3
TGTGCCAGCAGTTTATTAGCGGGGATAGATACGCAGTATTTT
CASSLLAGIDTQYF
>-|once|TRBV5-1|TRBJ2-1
TGCGCCAGCAGCTTCGACCATCTAGACAATGAGCAGTTCTTC
CASSFDHLDNEQFF
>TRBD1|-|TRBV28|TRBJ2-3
TGTGCCAGCAGCCTAGGACAGGGAAGAACAGATACGCAGTATTTT
CASSLGQGRTDTQYF
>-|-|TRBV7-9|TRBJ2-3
TGTGCCAGCAGCCTGACTAGTAGTTCAGATACGCAGTATTTT
CASSLTSSSDTQYF
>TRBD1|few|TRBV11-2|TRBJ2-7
TGTGCCAGCAGCTTGGCCGGGACAGATACCTACGAGCAGTACTTC
CASSLAGTDTYEQYF
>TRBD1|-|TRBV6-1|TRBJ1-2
TGTGCCAGCAGAGACAGGGGGCCAAACTATGGCTACACCTTC
CASRDRGPNYGYTF
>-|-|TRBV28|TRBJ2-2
TGTGCCAGCAGTTTATGGGGTAGGGAGGACACCGGGGAGCTGTTTTTT
CASSLWGREDTGELFF
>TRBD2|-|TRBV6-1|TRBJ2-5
TGTGCCAGCAGGGCGACTAGCGGGGGCTCTACCCAGTACTTC
CASRATSGGSTQYF